This TCR beta chain was sequenced during a study of T cell changes during pregnancy in multiple sclerosis. The protocol was immunoSEQ multiplex PCR, while the TCRdb copy is restricted to in-frame clones and leaves out a portion. The data contain fewer than 55,000 clones, nearly 90% of them seen just once; the ten biggest clones take up approximately 5%. The CDR3 has 20 residues. V lost 3 bases to trimming and J lost 3 bases, with 27 bases between them. Germline CDR1 and CDR2: MDHEN and SYDVKM. The genes are TRBV28 and TRBJ2-1, with D tentatively TRBD2 (6 bases). The clonotype originates from a female donor in good health, enrolled as a control in a pregnancy study. The sequencing used peripheral blood, collected after pregnancy. CDR3 residues: CASSFPRSLFGSGVYNEQFF. The CDR3 DNA sequence: TGTGCCAGCAGTTTCCCCCGGTCCCTCTTTGGTAGCGGAGTCTACAATGAGCAGTTCTTC. The full variable domain, its missing parts supplied by reference TRBV28 and TRBJ2-1, is DVKVTQSSRYLVKRTGEKVFLECVQDMDHENMFWYRQDPGLGLRLIYFSYDVKMKEKGDIPEGYSVSREKKERFSLILESASTNQTSMYLCASSFPRSLFGSGVYNEQFFGPGTRLTVL.